The entry that follows covers one T cell receptor (beta chain) sequence. Antigen unknown. Researchers ran immunoSEQ v3.0 at survey level. Repertoires were generated with immunoSEQ multiplex PCR, while TCRdb's copy carries only in-frame clones and drops some. This table has around 6,500 clones, 73% appearing once. The entry originates in a study of long-term antiretroviral therapy in people with HIV. The study's findings and limits: Spans of CDR3 length were tighter for HIV repertoires than for controls. In samples taken after ART, diversity increased but remained below transplant donor control levels. Pre-ART clonal expansion yielded clones that dominated the repertoire at all time points. Specimen acquisition occurred between about 2004 and 2017, potentially under older ART regimens.

The input for sequencing was unsorted PBMCs, taken 0.2 years after starting antiretroviral therapy. The receptor's source is a man between 40 and 49 years old with HIV.

In nucleotides, the CDR3 is TGTGCCAGCTCACCACCTGCAGGGGGATTGGAGACCCAGTACTTC. Translating it yields CASSPPAGGLETQYF. The chain uses TRBV18 and TRBJ2-5; 7 positions match TRBD1. V dropped 0 bases and J dropped 5; count of bases not matched to a gene: 6. The CDR3 consists of 15 residues. The germline CDR1 and CDR2 sequences are KGHSH and LQKENI.